This is a list of T cell receptor beta chains from one sample in a study of OX40 agonist ivuxolimab in advanced cancers. Repertoires were generated with immunoSEQ multiplex PCR, while TCRdb's copy carries only in-frame clones and drops some. The sample shows about 46,000 clones, over 75% of them seen only once. The specimen comprised CD4+ or CD8+ T cells sorted from blood, sampled in a trial of the OX40 agonist ivuxolimab. These receptor sequences come from an adult with an advanced solid tumor such as melanoma, head and neck, liver or kidney cancer. Both conserved end residues are part of each CDR3. The D gene is left open where the match is weak. Size values are once, few and many counts, or a class for expanded clones, and some rows have none.

size	J	V	D	CDR3	DNA
few	TRBJ2-7	TRBV5-4	TRBD1	CASSLNPGQGSYEQYF	TGTGCCAGCAGCTTGAATCCGGGACAGGGCTCCTACGAGCAGTACTTC
NA	TRBJ1-2	TRBV30	NA	CAWNDDRPRGYTF	TGTGCCTGGAACGATGACAGGCCGAGGGGCTACACCTTC
NA	TRBJ1-1	TRBV5-1	NA	CASSSQGGTEAFF	TGCGCCAGCAGCTCTCAGGGAGGGACTGAAGCTTTCTTT
NA	TRBJ2-1	TRBV30	NA	CAWSVGAFNEQFF	TGTGCCTGGAGTGTAGGGGCTTTCAATGAGCAGTTCTTC
NA	TRBJ1-1	TRBV6-1	TRBD1	CASSGGQGPTEAFF	TGTGCCAGCAGTGGGGGACAGGGGCCCACTGAAGCTTTCTTT
NA	TRBJ2-7	TRBV4-3	NA	CASSPQAGNHYEQYF	TGCGCCAGCAGCCCCCAAGCGGGTAACCACTACGAGCAGTACTTC
NA	TRBJ1-2	TRBV19	NA	CASSIRTRGYTF	TGTGCCAGTAGTATCCGGACACGCGGCTACACCTTC
NA	TRBJ2-7	TRBV7-8	TRBD2	CASSYLAGGWTTSYEQYF	TGTGCCAGCAGTTACCTAGCGGGGGGCTGGACTACTTCCTACGAGCAGTACTTC
NA	TRBJ2-1	TRBV7-9	TRBD1	CASSLPGTGRSHNEQFF	TGTGCCAGCAGCTTACCGGGGACAGGTCGTAGTCACAATGAGCAGTTCTTC
NA	TRBJ2-2	TRBV7-7	TRBD2	CASSLSGAGELFF	TGTGCTAGCAGCTTAAGCGGGGCCGGGGAGCTGTTTTTT
once	TRBJ1-4	TRBV19	NA	CASSKQGGNEKLFF	TGTGCCAGTAGTAAACAGGGTGGGAATGAAAAACTGTTTTTT
NA	TRBJ1-6	TRBV19	TRBD1	CASSMRQGQSPLHF	TGTGCCAGTAGTATGCGACAGGGGCAATCACCCCTCCACTTT
NA	TRBJ1-2	TRBV4-2	NA	CASSQGGGILDYGYTF	TGTGCCAGCAGCCAGGGGGGGGGTATTTTGGACTATGGCTACACCTTC
NA	TRBJ1-2	TRBV6-1	TRBD1	CASSETGVYGYTF	TGTGCCAGCAGTGAGACAGGGGTCTATGGCTACACCTTC
NA	TRBJ2-2	TRBV7-8	TRBD2	CASSLVESRGGNTGELFF	TGTGCCAGCAGCTTAGTGGAAAGTCGCGGGGGGAACACCGGGGAGCTGTTTTTT
NA	TRBJ1-5	TRBV20-1	NA	CSAREARAQHF	TGCAGTGCTAGAGAAGCTCGGGCCCAGCATTTT
NA	TRBJ2-3	TRBV7-9	NA	CASTWDISTDTQYF	TGTGCCAGCACCTGGGACATTAGCACAGATACGCAGTATTTT
once	TRBJ2-3	TRBV5-1	NA	CASSFEGTYSGDTQYF	TGCGCCAGCAGCTTTGAGGGGACATATTCAGGGGATACGCAGTATTTT
NA	TRBJ2-3	TRBV11-2	TRBD2	CASSPVGTSSTDTQYF	TGTGCCAGCAGCCCAGTGGGGACTAGCAGCACAGATACGCAGTATTTT
few	TRBJ1-1	TRBV11-2	NA	CASSFPKLRGGTEAFF	TGTGCCAGCAGCTTTCCAAAGCTAAGAGGAGGGACTGAAGCTTTCTTT
few	TRBJ1-4	TRBV30	NA	CAWSVLLGRPEKLFF	TGTGCCTGGAGTGTACTTTTGGGGCGCCCTGAAAAACTGTTTTTT
NA	TRBJ1-1	TRBV5-1	NA	CASSWDGQNTEAFF	TGCGCCAGCAGCTGGGACGGGCAGAACACTGAAGCTTTCTTT
NA	TRBJ2-2	TRBV10-2	TRBD2	CASFGLAANTGELFF	TGCGCCAGCTTTGGACTAGCGGCGAACACCGGGGAGCTGTTTTTT